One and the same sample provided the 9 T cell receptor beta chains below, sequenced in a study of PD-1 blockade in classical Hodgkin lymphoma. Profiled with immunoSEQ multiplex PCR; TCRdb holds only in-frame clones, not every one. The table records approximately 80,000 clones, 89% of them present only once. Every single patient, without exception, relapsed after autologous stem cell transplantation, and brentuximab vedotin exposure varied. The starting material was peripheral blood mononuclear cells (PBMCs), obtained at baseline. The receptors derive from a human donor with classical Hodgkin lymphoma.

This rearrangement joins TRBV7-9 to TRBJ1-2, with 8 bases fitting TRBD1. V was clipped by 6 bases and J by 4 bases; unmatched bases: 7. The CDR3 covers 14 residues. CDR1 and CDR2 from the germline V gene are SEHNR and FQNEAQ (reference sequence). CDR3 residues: CASRPRGRLYGYTF. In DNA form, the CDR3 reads TGTGCCAGCAGGCCCAGGGGGCGACTCTATGGCTACACCTTC. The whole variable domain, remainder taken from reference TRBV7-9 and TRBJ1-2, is DTGVSQNPRHKITKRGQNVTFRCDPISEHNRLYWYRQTLGQGPEFLTYFQNEAQLEKSRLLSDRFSAERPKGSFSTLEIQRTEQGDSAMYLCASRPRGRLYGYTFGSGTRLTVV.

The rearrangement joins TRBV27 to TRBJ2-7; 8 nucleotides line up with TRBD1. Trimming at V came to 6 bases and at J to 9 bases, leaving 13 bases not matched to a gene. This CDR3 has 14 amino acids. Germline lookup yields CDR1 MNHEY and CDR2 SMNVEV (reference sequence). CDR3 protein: CASSQTGTGQRQYF. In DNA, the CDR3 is TGTGCCAGCAGCCAAACCGGGACAGGACAGAGGCAGTACTTC.

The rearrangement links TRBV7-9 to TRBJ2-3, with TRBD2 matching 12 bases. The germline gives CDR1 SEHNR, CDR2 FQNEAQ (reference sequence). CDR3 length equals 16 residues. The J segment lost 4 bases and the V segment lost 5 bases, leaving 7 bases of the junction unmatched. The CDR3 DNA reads TGTGCCAGCAGCCGGACTAGCGGGACGGGGTCAGATACGCAGTATTTT. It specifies CASSRTSGTGSDTQYF.

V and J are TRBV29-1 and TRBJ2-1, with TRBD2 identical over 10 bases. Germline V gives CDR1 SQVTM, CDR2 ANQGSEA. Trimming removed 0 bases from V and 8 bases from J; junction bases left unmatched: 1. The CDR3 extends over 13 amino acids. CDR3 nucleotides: TGCAGCGTTGAAGAACTAGCGGGATATGAGCAGTTCTTC. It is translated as CSVEELAGYEQFF.

The CDR3 is CASSSVGQGNTEAFF. CDR3 in DNA: TGTGCCAGTTCGTCCGTCGGTCAGGGGAACACTGAAGCTTTCTTT. The chain links TRBV19 to TRBJ1-1; TRBD1 is a possible D gene (5 bases). The CDR3 totals 15 residues. V was clipped by 8 bases and J by 1 base, with 17 bases between them. Looked up from germline, CDR1 is LNHDA and CDR2 is SQIVND (reference sequence).

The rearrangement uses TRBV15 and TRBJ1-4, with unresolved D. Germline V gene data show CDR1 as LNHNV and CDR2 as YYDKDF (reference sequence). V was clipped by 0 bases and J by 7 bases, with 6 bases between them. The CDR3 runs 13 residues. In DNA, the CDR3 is TGTGCCACCAGCAGAGATCTCAGTGAAAAACTGTTTTTT. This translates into CATSRDLSEKLFF.

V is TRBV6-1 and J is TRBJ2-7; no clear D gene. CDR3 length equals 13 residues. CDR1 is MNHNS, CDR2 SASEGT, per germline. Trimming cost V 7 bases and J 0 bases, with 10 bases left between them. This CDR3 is CASTQTDSYEQYF. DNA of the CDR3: TGTGCCAGCACCCAAACGGACTCCTACGAGCAGTACTTC.

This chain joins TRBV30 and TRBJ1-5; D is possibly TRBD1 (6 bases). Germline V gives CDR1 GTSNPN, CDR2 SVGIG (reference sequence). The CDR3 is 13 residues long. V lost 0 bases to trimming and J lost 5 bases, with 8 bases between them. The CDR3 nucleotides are TGTGCCTGGAGTGTACAGGGACATCAGCCCCAGCATTTT. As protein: CAWSVQGHQPQHF.

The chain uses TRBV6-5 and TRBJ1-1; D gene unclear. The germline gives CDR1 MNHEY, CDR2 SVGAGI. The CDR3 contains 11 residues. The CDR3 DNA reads TGTGCACTTCGATTGGTCGGTGAAGCTTTCTTT. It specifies CALRLVGEAFF.